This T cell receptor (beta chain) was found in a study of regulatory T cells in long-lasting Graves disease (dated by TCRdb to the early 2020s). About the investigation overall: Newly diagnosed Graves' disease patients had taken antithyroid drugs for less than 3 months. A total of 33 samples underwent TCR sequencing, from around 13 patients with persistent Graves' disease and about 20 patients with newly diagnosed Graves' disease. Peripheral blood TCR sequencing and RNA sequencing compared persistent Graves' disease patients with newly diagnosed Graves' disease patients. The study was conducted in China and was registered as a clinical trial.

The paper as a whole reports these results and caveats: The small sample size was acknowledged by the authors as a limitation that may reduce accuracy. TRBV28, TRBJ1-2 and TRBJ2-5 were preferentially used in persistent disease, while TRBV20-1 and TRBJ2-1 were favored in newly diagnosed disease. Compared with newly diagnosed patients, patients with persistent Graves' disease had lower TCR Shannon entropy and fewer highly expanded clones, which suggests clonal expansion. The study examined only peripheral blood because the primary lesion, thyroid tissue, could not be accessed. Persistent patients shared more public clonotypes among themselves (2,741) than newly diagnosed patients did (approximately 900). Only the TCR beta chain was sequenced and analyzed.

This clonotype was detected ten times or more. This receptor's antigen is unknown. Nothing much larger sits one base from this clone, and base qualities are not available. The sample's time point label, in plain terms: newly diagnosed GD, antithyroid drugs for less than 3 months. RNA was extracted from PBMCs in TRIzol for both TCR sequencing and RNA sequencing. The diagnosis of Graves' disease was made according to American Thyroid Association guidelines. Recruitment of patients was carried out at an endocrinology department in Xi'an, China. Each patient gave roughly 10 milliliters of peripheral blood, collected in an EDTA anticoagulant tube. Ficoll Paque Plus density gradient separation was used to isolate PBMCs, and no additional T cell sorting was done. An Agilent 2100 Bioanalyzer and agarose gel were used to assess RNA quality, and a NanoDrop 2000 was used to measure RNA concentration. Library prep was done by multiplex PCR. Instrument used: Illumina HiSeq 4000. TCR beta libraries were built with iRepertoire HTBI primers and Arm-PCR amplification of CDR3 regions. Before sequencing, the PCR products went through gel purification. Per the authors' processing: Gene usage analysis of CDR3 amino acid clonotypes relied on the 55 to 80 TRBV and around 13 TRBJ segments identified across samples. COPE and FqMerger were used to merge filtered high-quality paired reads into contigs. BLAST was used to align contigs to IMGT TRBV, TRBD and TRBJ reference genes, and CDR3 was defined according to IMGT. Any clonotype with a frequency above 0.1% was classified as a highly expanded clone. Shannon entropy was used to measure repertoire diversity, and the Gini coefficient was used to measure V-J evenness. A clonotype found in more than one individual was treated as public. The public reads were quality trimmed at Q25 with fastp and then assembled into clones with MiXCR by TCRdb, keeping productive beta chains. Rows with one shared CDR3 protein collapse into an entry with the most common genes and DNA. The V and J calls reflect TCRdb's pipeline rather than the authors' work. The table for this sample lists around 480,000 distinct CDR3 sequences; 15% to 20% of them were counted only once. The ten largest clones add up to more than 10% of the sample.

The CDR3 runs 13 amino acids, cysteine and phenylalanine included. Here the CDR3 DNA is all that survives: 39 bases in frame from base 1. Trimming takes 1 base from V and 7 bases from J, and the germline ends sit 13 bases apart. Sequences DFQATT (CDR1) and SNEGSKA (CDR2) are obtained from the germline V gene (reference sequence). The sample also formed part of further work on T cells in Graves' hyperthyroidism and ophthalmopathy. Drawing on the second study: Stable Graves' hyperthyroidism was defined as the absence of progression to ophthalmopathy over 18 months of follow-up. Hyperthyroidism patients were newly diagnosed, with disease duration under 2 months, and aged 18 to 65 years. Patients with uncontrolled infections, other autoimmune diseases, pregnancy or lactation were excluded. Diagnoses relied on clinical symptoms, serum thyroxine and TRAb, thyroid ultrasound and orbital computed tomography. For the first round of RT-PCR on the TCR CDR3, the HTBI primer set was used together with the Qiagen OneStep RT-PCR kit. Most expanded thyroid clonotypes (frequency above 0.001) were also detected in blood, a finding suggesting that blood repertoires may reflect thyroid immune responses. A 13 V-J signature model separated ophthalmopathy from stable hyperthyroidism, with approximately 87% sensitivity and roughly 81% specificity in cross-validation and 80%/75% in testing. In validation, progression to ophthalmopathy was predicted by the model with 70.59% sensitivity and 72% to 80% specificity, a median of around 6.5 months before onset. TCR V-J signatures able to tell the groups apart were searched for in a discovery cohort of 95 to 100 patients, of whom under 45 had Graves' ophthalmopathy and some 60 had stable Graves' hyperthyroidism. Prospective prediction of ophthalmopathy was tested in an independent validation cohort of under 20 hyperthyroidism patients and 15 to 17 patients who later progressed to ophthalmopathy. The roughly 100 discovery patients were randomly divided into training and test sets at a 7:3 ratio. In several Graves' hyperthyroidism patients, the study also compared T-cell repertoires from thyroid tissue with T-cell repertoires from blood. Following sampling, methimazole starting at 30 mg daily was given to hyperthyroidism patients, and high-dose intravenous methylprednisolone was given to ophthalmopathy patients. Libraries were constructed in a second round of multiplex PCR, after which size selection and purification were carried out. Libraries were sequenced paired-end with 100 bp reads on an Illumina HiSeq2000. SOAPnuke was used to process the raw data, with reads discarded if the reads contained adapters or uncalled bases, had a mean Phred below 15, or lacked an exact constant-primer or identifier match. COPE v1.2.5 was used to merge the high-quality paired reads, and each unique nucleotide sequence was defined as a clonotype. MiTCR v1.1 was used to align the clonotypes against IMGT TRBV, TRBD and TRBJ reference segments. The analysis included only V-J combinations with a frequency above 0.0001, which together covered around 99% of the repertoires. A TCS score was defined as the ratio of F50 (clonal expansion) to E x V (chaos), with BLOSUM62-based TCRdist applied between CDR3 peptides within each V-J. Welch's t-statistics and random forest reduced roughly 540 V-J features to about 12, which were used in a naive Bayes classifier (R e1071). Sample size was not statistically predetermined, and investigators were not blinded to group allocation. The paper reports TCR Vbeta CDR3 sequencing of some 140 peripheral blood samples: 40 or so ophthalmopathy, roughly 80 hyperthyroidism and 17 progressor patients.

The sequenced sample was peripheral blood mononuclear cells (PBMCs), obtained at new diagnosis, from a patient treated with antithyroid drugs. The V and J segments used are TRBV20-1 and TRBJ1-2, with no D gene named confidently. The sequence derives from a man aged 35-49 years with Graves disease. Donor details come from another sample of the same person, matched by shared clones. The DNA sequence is TGCAGTGCTAGAGGGGTGGTAAACGGTGGCTACACCTTC. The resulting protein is CSARGVVNGGYTF.